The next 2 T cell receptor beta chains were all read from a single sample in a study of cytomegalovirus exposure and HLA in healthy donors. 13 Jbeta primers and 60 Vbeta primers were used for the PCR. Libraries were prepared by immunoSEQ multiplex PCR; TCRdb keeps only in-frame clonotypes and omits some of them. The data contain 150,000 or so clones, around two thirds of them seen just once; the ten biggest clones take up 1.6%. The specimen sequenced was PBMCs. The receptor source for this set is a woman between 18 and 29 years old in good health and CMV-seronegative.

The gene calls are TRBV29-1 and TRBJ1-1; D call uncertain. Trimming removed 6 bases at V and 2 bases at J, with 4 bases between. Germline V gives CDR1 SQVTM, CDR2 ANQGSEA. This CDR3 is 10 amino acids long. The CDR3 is CSVANTEAFF. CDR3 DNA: TGCAGCGTGGCTAACACTGAAGCTTTCTTT.

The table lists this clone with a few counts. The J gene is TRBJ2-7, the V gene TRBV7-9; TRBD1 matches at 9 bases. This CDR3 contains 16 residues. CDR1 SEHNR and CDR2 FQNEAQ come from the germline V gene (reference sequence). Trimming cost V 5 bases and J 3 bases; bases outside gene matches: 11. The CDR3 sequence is CASSPPRQGDNYEQYF. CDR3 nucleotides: TGTGCCAGCAGCCCTCCCCGACAGGGGGATAACTACGAGCAGTACTTC.